These 25 T cell receptor beta chains were sequenced from one sample in a study of T cells in women clearing cervical HPV infection. Some clones are missing from TCRdb's copy, which holds only in-frame ones; the method was immunoSEQ multiplex PCR. The sample includes about 30,000 clones. What was sequenced was blood buffy coat. These receptors originate from a woman aged 18 to 75 with a cervical HPV16 infection that either progressed to CIN3+ or cleared (not recorded which).

As concerns this clone: The read ends 3 residues before the CDR3 terminus; that terminus is restored from the germline J gene. The chain is built from TRBV20-1 and TRBJ2-5; 10 positions agree with TRBD1. Looked up from germline, CDR1 is DFQATT and CDR2 is SNEGSKA (reference sequence). CDR3 length: 15 amino acids. V dropped 3 bases and J dropped 5; count of bases not matched to a gene: 9. CDR3 sequence reads: CSASWGTGVRETQYF. The DNA read from the CDR3 is TGCAGTGCTAGTTGGGGGACAGGGGTTAGGGAGACC.

Remarks on this clone: From the germline J gene comes the end of the CDR3, since the read stops 3 residues before it. The chain carries TRBV20-1 and TRBJ1-5, with a possible D match to TRBD1 (6 bases). The V gene's germline CDR1 is DFQATT and CDR2 SNEGSKA (reference sequence). V shed 4 bases and J shed 1 base, with 11 bases lying between them. The CDR3 is 14 amino acids. The part of the CDR3 DNA that was read is TGCAGTGCTACGGGCGACAGGAGCAATCAGCCC. Translated, it gives CSATGDRSNQP. The CDR3 reads in full as CSATGDRSNQPQHF.

Points on this clone: The missing CDR3 end, 3 residues past where the read stops, is filled in from the germline J gene. The chain is built from TRBV20-1 and TRBJ1-5, with 9 bases fitting TRBD1. V dropped 5 bases and J dropped 6; count of bases not matched to a gene: 5. There are 13 residues in the CDR3. The germline V gene has CDR1 DFQATT and CDR2 SNEGSKA (reference sequence). The covered CDR3 bases are TGCAGTGCTGGGACAGGGCAGTTTCAGCCC. It is translated as CSAGTGQFQP. The entire CDR3 reads CSAGTGQFQPQHF.

For this clone: The read ends 3 residues before the CDR3 terminus; that terminus is restored from the germline J gene. This sequence joins TRBV19 and TRBJ1-4; the D gene is possibly TRBD1 (5 bases). The CDR3 loop spans 15 amino acids. The germline V gene encodes CDR1 LNHDA and CDR2 SQIVND (reference sequence). CDR3: CASSHTGTADSPLFF. Incomplete CDR3 DNA: TGTGCCAGTAGTCATACAGGCACCGCCGATTCACCA.

Concerning this clone itself: With the read ending 3 residues before the CDR3 end, the germline J gene is used to fill in that end. The V and J genes are TRBV2 and TRBJ1-2; D unresolved. Germline-derived CDR1 and CDR2 are SNHLY and FYNNEI. There are 15 residues in the CDR3. CDR3 protein: CASSEGLENTDTYTF. The part of the CDR3 DNA that was read is TGTGCCAGCAGTGAAGGTCTGGAGAATACAGATACC.

To note about this clone: The missing CDR3 end, 3 residues past where the read stops, is filled in from the germline J gene. The chain carries TRBV20-1 and TRBJ1-1, with D perhaps matching TRBD1 (6 bases). With 6 bases removed from V and 5 bases from J, the gap between germline ends came to 28 bases. The germline CDR1 and CDR2 sequences are DFQATT and SNEGSKA (reference sequence). CDR3 size: 17 residues. The part of the CDR3 DNA that was read is TGCAGTGCCCCGCCGATTGGACAGCTCCTAGTTGGGACTGAA. Protein product: CSAPPIGQLLVGTE. The CDR3 as a whole reads CSAPPIGQLLVGTEAFF.

In regard to this clone: Coverage ceases 3 residues before the CDR3 finishes, and the germline J gene fills in the end. The chain is built from TRBV5-1 and TRBJ1-1, with D maybe TRBD1 (5 bases). Germline assignment: CDR1 SGHRS and CDR2 YFSETQ. This CDR3 is built from 13 residues. This chain's CDR3 is CASSIWTGDRAFF. CDR3 DNA (partial): TGCGCCAGCAGCATATGGACGGGGGATCGA.

Note on this clone: The sequence runs out 3 residues before the end of the CDR3; the remainder is reconstructed from the germline J gene. The chain joins TRBV29-1 to TRBJ2-4; TRBD2 agrees at 10 bases. The CDR3 consists of 14 residues. V lost 4 bases and J lost 7; bases outside the gene matches: 7. Looked up from germline, CDR1 is SQVTM and CDR2 is ANQGSEA. The CDR3 region is CSVVSGRAVNIQYF. CDR3 DNA, as far as it was read: TGCAGCGTTGTAAGCGGGAGGGCAGTTAACATT.

This clone registers medium-sized by frequency. The read halts 3 residues ahead of the CDR3 end, with the missing end drawn from the germline J gene. The gene calls are TRBV18 and TRBJ2-1, with 9 bases matching TRBD2. V was pared by 3 bases and J by 2 bases, with 8 bases of the junction left unmatched. The CDR3 length is 17 residues. Germline values: CDR1 KGHSH, CDR2 LQKENI. The sequenced CDR3 bases are TGTGCCAGCTCACCCTCGATGGTAGCGGGGGCCTACAATGAG. Its protein product is CASSPSMVAGAYNE. The whole CDR3 sequence is CASSPSMVAGAYNEQFF.

Comments on this clone: The missing CDR3 end, 3 residues past where the read stops, is filled in from the germline J gene. The rearrangement links TRBV14 to TRBJ2-5; TRBD1 matches 7 bases. The CDR3 is 16 amino acids. V dropped 1 base and J dropped 7; count of bases not matched to a gene: 12. Germline V CDR1 and CDR2: SGHDN, FVKESK. The CDR3 loop reads CASSQGKGGIGGTQYF. The DNA read from the CDR3 is TGTGCCAGCAGCCAAGGGAAAGGGGGCATTGGTGGGACC. The complete variable domain, with remaining parts taken from reference TRBV14 and TRBJ2-5, reads EAGVTQFPSHSVIEKGQTVTLRCDPISGHDNLYWYRRVMGKEIKFLLHFVKESKQDESGMPNNRFLAERTGGTYSTLKVQPAELEDSGVYFCASSQGKGGIGGTQYFGPGTRLLVL.

With respect to this clone: The read finishes 3 residues shy of the CDR3 end, and the germline J gene is used to complete it. The V gene is TRBV14, the J gene TRBJ1-2; D is possibly TRBD1 (5 bases). In germline, CDR1 is SGHDN, CDR2 FVKESK. V was pared by 4 bases and J by 2 bases, with 14 bases between. This CDR3 contains 15 residues. The CDR3 region is CASSPLSGGNYGYTF. CDR3 DNA (partial): TGTGCCAGCAGCCCACTCTCTGGGGGGAACTATGGC.

Comment on this clone: The read terminates 3 residues ahead of where the CDR3 ends, so the germline J gene completes it. This chain links TRBV20-1 with TRBJ1-2; D remains unclear. Trimming removed 6 bases from V and 2 bases from J, with 13 bases in between. Germline lookup yields CDR1 DFQATT and CDR2 SNEGSKA (reference sequence). This CDR3 region has 13 residues. Here the CDR3 reads CSAYRTGNYGYTF. The part of the CDR3 DNA that was read is TGCAGTGCGTATCGGACGGGGAACTATGGC.

CDR3 loop: CASSIVALARGEQFF. The DNA read from the CDR3 is TGTGCCAGTAGTATAGTGGCGCTAGCGAGGGGTGAG. V is TRBV19 and J is TRBJ2-1, with TRBD2 as a possible D gene (6 bases). The CDR3 extends 3 residues past the end of the read, so its final part is completed from the germline J gene. CDR1 and CDR2 from the germline V gene are LNHDA and SQIVND (reference sequence). The CDR3 spans 15 residues. V was trimmed by 1 base and J by 9 bases, leaving 16 bases between them. Complete variable domain (other parts from reference TRBV19 and TRBJ2-1): DGGITQSPKYLFRKEGQNVTLSCEQNLNHDAMYWYRQDPGQGLRLIYYSQIVNDFQKGDIAEGYSVSREKKESFPLTVTSAQKNPTAFYLCASSIVALARGEQFFGPGTRLTVL.

For this clone: From the germline J gene comes the end of the CDR3, since the read stops 3 residues before it. The V and J genes are TRBV20-1 and TRBJ2-7, with 9 bases matching TRBD2. Germline CDR1 DFQATT, CDR2 SNEGSKA (reference sequence). The CDR3 is 15 residues long. Unmatched junction bases numbered 5, after V lost 0 bases and J lost 2 bases. CDR3 DNA, as far as it was read: TGCAGTGCTAGAGATCGCCTAGCGGGGACCTACGAG. The encoded protein is CSARDRLAGTYE. The CDR3 in its entirety is CSARDRLAGTYEQYF.

On this clone itself: The sequence runs out 3 residues before the end of the CDR3; the remainder is reconstructed from the germline J gene. The J gene is TRBJ2-5, the V gene TRBV20-1, with 10 bases fitting TRBD2. The length of the CDR3 is 14 residues. After removal of 2 bases from V and 4 bases from J, the junction contained 4 bases not matched to a gene. The germline CDR1 and CDR2 sequences are DFQATT and SNEGSKA (reference sequence). The CDR3 bases that were read are TGCAGTGCTAGACCTAGCGGGAGTAGAGAGACC. Its protein is CSARPSGSRET. The complete CDR3 sequence is CSARPSGSRETQYF.

Remarks on this clone: The read finishes 3 residues shy of the CDR3 end, and the germline J gene is used to complete it. This sequence joins TRBV5-1 and TRBJ2-3; D remains unclear. The germline V gene encodes CDR1 SGHRS and CDR2 YFSETQ. Trimming stripped 8 bases from V and 0 bases from J, with 16 bases between. This CDR3 contains 15 residues. The CDR3 region is CASSRSTPSTDTQYF. The sequenced CDR3 bases are TGCGCCAGTAGCCGTTCGACTCCTAGCACAGATACG.

Turning to this clone: The sequenced fragment ends 3 residues before the CDR3 boundary, so the rest is inferred from the germline J gene. The chain is built from TRBV5-6 and TRBJ1-4, with D unclear. This CDR3 is built from 13 residues. Germline lookup yields CDR1 SGHDT and CDR2 YYEEEE. CDR3 sequence: CASSLDYGSPLFF. The sequenced CDR3 bases are TGTGCCAGCAGCTTGGACTATGGGTCACCA.

With respect to this clone: The read stops 3 residues short of the end of the CDR3; the missing end is completed from the germline J gene. The chain is built from TRBV20-1 and TRBJ2-6, with 7 positions matching TRBD1. The CDR3 has 16 residues. V shed 6 bases and J 0 bases; nucleotides not matched to a gene: 8. Germline CDR1 and CDR2: DFQATT and SNEGSKA (reference sequence). The sequenced CDR3 bases are TGCAGTGCGACGGACAGGTCGGCCTCTGGGGCCAACGTC. Its protein product is CSATDRSASGANV. The CDR3 as a whole reads CSATDRSASGANVLTF.

CDR3 residues: CASSESPDRMDEQFF. Partial CDR3 DNA: TGTGCCAGCAGTGAATCCCCGGACAGGATGGATGAG. This chain uses TRBV6-1 with TRBJ2-1, with 7 bases aligning to TRBD1. Coverage ceases 3 residues before the CDR3 finishes, and the germline J gene fills in the end. V lost 2 bases and J lost 8; bases outside the gene matches: 9. The CDR3 totals 15 residues. CDR1 is MNHNS and CDR2 is SASEGT in the germline V gene.

With respect to this clone: With the read ending 3 residues before the CDR3 end, the germline J gene is used to fill in that end. The chain carries TRBV20-1 and TRBJ2-1; 11 bases agree with TRBD2. Germline CDR1 is DFQATT and CDR2 is SNEGSKA (reference sequence). This CDR3 has 15 amino acids. V lost 1 base and J lost 8; bases outside the gene matches: 7. The CDR3 is CSARVTSGSLDEQFF. Incomplete CDR3 DNA: TGCAGTGCTAGAGTAACTAGCGGGAGTTTGGATGAG.

As to this clone: The CDR3 extends 3 residues past the end of the read, so its final part is completed from the germline J gene. The chain has TRBV2 and TRBJ1-2; maybe TRBD1 (5 bases). Trimming stripped 8 bases from V and 4 bases from J, with 14 bases between. The CDR3 has 13 amino acids. Germline V CDR1 and CDR2: SNHLY, FYNNEI. Here the CDR3 reads CASRTPGVYGYTF. CDR3 DNA (partial): TGTGCCAGCCGGACACCGGGGGTCTATGGC.

A note on this clone: The read terminates 3 residues ahead of where the CDR3 ends, so the germline J gene completes it. The rearrangement links TRBV2 to TRBJ2-1, with TRBD2 matching over 14 bases. CDR1 is SNHLY, CDR2 FYNNEI, per germline. This CDR3 spans 18 amino acids. J was trimmed by 2 bases and V by 6 bases; bases with no gene match: 9. CDR3 amino acids: CASRPGLAGEKAYNEQFF. CDR3 DNA (partial): TGTGCCAGCAGGCCGGGACTAGCGGGAGAAAAGGCCTACAATGAG.

A remark on this clone: Read sequence stops 3 residues before the CDR3 end, and the germline J gene provides the missing end. The V and J genes are TRBV20-1 and TRBJ2-2; weak D call: TRBD1 (7 bases). Trimming cost V 5 bases and J 0 bases, with 13 bases left between them. Germline assignment: CDR1 DFQATT and CDR2 SNEGSKA (reference sequence). The CDR3 contains 15 residues. The sequenced CDR3 bases are TGCAGTGCTCGGGACAGACTAGCGAACACCGGGGAG. It translates to CSARDRLANTGE. The full CDR3 reads CSARDRLANTGELFF.

About this clone itself: The read finishes 3 residues shy of the CDR3 end, and the germline J gene is used to complete it. This chain connects TRBV10-3 to TRBJ1-1; D is unclear. This CDR3 region has 13 residues. Germline-derived CDR1 and CDR2 are ENHRY and SYGVKD. V shed 3 bases and J shed 0 bases, with 5 bases lying between them. CDR3 bases read: TGTGCCATCAGTGATAATCTGAACACTGAA. Translating gives CAISDNLNTE. The whole CDR3 sequence reads CAISDNLNTEAFF.

Concerning this clone itself: With the read ending 3 residues before the CDR3 end, the germline J gene is used to fill in that end. The chain has TRBV20-1 and TRBJ2-7, with 11 bases fitting TRBD2. Trimming took 6 bases from V and 3 from J; bases not matched to a gene: 7. From germline, CDR1 is DFQATT and CDR2 SNEGSKA (reference sequence). The CDR3 runs to 14 residues. The part of the CDR3 DNA that was read is TGCAGTGCGGGAACTAGCGGGAGAGTCTACGAG. It translates to CSAGTSGRVYE. The entire CDR3 protein reads CSAGTSGRVYEQYF.